Detailed here is one T cell receptor (beta chain). The sample originates from a study of shared clonotypes between healthy human individuals. CDR1 is LNHNV and CDR2 is YYDKDF in the germline V gene (reference sequence). The CDR3 length is 13 residues. Caucasian adults residing in Nashville, Tennessee made up all the donors. The data were produced by immunoSEQ multiplex PCR, yet TCRdb's version contains in-frame clones alone and is incomplete. The sample gives about 180,000 clones, 80% to 95% of which show up once; 0.067% is in the top ten. The chain joins TRBV15 to TRBJ2-5; D tentatively fits TRBD1 or TRBD2 (5 bases each). Gene TRBJ2-7 matches the end of the DNA better, so the J call may be wrong. This TCR was recovered from a woman aged 25 to 39 in good health. Sequencing used naive CD4+ T cells sorted from blood. Subset given: CD45RA+ positively selected. CDR3 nucleotide sequence: TGTGCCACCAGCAGATCCAGGGACGGCGAGCAGTACTTC. This sequence encodes CATSRSRDGEQYF.